This is a list of T cell receptor beta chains from one sample in a study of monozygotic twins with inflammatory bowel disease. TCRdb re-analyzed the 5' RACE reads; it lists each CDR3 protein once, without DNA. The sample spans about 440,000 distinct CDR3 sequences; the ten largest clones claim about 2.3%. Material for sequencing was blood. These receptor sequences come from a human donor with ulcerative colitis or Crohn's disease, or a healthy co-twin of an affected twin (not recorded which). Both conserved end residues are part of each CDR3. Each record gives: J gene, V gene, CDR3 protein.

TRBJ2-2	TRBV7-2	CASSSRGGGTGELFF
TRBJ2-5	TRBV5-1	CASSLELTGGVGMVTQYF
TRBJ2-1	TRBV20-1	CSAAETSGSYNEQFF
TRBJ2-1	TRBV29-1	CSLTESSPSRLYNEQFF
TRBJ2-7	TRBV18	CASSPAGVDEQYF
TRBJ1-1	TRBV2	CAILLPPGVNTEAFF
TRBJ2-7	TRBV12-3/TRBV12-4	CASSLAGTLVSEQYF
TRBJ1-5	TRBV12-3/TRBV12-4	CASSWDTYQPQHF
TRBJ2-2	TRBV5-1	CASTPWGTGELFF
TRBJ2-1	TRBV12-3/TRBV12-4	CASSLVGDEQFF
TRBJ1-2	TRBV4-3	CASSQDRQSMSGYTF
TRBJ1-1	TRBV28	CAIRRDITEAFF
TRBJ2-5	TRBV20-1	CIAAGGHQETQYF
TRBJ2-7	TRBV20-1	CSALGTESYEQYF
TRBJ1-1	TRBV20-1	CSAHTGEGAFF
TRBJ1-2	TRBV29-1	CSVSPGTADYGYTF
TRBJ1-2	TRBV6-5	CASTSGLRARTYGYTF
TRBJ2-5	TRBV20-1	CSAIPWGETQYF
TRBJ2-3	TRBV24-1	CATSDPGDTQYF
TRBJ2-7	TRBV7-2	CASSNRASRSSSYEQYF
TRBJ2-2	TRBV29-1	CSAASTGELFF
TRBJ2-7	TRBV5-1	CASKPAGEKSEQYF
TRBJ2-1	TRBV19	CASSINGPNEQFF
TRBJ2-2	TRBV5-1	CASSLASTGELFF
TRBJ2-4	TRBV28	CASSGPLGSKNIQYF
TRBJ2-7	TRBV30	CAWSVLNEQYF
TRBJ1-2	TRBV7-8	CASSNDRGFGYTF
TRBJ1-5	TRBV7-2	CASSLGGVLDNQPQHF
TRBJ1-1	TRBV28	CASNKGGAGNTEAFF
TRBJ1-4	TRBV20-1	CSARGRSPDEKLFF
TRBJ2-5	TRBV20-1	CSAYPSGDRETQYF
TRBJ2-3	TRBV28	CASSSGGGSGSPQYF
TRBJ2-7	TRBV5-6	CASSSLAGVDYEQYF
TRBJ1-1	TRBV5-4	CASSLSWTGQSTTEAFF
TRBJ1-5	TRBV2	CASSGTGDQPQHF
TRBJ2-1	TRBV29-1	CSVAGGDVYNEQFF
TRBJ2-1	TRBV24-1	CATSGHLYSSGEQFF
TRBJ2-3	TRBV6-6	CASSYASGGNTQYF
TRBJ1-3	TRBV7-6	CASSPTARTAGNTIYF
TRBJ2-2	TRBV20-1	CSAGGAGANTGELFF
TRBJ2-5	TRBV7-7	CASSQLRGSETQYF
TRBJ2-3	TRBV27	CASSFTSLVPTDTQYF
TRBJ2-7	TRBV19	CASRGSGTYEQYF
TRBJ2-5	TRBV5-1	CASSFKGTQETQYF
TRBJ2-3	TRBV18	CASSPQTGVADTQYF
TRBJ2-7	TRBV7-2	CASSPGPQLNSYEQYF
TRBJ1-4	TRBV27	CASRDRGAVKLFF
TRBJ2-3	TRBV6-8	CASSYSDSTDTQYF
TRBJ1-1	TRBV5-1	CASSLAPRDRDTEAFF
TRBJ2-1	TRBV4-3	CASSQDRSFQEQFF
TRBJ2-5	TRBV3-1	CASSQETGGEETQYF
TRBJ2-1	TRBV12-3/TRBV12-4	CASSPGRYNEQFF
TRBJ2-7	TRBV7-2	CASSLSGPEQYF
TRBJ2-1	TRBV29-1	CSVDRVNYNEQFF
TRBJ2-5	TRBV7-9	CASSLSLVETQYF
TRBJ1-4	TRBV19	CATSAAQEKLFF
TRBJ1-5	TRBV7-2	CASSLGGGVQPQHF